This is a list of T cell receptor beta chains from one sample in a study of T cell responses to AZD1222 COVID-19 vaccine. Method: immunoSEQ multiplex PCR; TCRdb's copy keeps in-frame clones and lacks some. The table shows approximately 150,000 clones, with around 84% occurring only once. Sequencing used peripheral blood, obtained 28 days after the second AZD1222 dose. The receptors originated from an adult who received the AZD1222 COVID-19 vaccine. Both conserved end residues are part of each CDR3. The D gene is left open where the match is weak. A clone size is listed for some rows: how often the clone was seen (once, few, many), or a class if it is expanded.

TRBD2	TRBV18	-	TRBJ2-7	TGTGCCAGCTCACCACGGACTAGCGGACTTAGCTCCTACGAGCAGTACTTC	CASSPRTSGLSSYEQYF
TRBD2	TRBV7-2	-	TRBJ2-1	TGTGCCAGCAGCTTAGGGGGGGGACCATCGGTTAATGAGCAGTTCTTC	CASSLGGGPSVNEQFF
-	TRBV7-2	-	TRBJ2-7	TGTGCCAGCAGCTTAGCGGGACACACTTCGGGCGAGCAGTACTTC	CASSLAGHTSGEQYF
TRBD2	TRBV19	-	TRBJ2-5	TGTGCCAGTAGAGTCCGGGGAGGGGACCAAGAGACCCAGTACTTC	CASRVRGGDQETQYF
TRBD1	TRBV5-1	-	TRBJ1-5	TGCGCCAGAGGGACAGGGGGGAGCAATCAGCCCCAGCATTTT	CARGTGGSNQPQHF
-	TRBV19	-	TRBJ1-1	TGTGCCAGTAGACCCGGGGGGTCGGGCACTGAAGCTTTCTTT	CASRPGGSGTEAFF
-	TRBV19	once	TRBJ1-2	TGTGCCAGTAGTCGACAGGACTATGGCTACACCTTC	CASSRQDYGYTF
-	TRBV3-1/TRBV3-2	-	TRBJ2-7	TGTGCCAGCCGGGGGAACAGGGAATCCTACGAGCAGTACTTC	CASRGNRESYEQYF
TRBD1	TRBV3-1/TRBV3-2	-	TRBJ2-7	TGTGCCAGCAGCCGACAGGGGAAATCCTACGAGCAGTACTTC	CASSRQGKSYEQYF
TRBD1	TRBV6-5	-	TRBJ1-5	TGTGCCAGCAGTCGACAGGGGAAGGCCAATCAGCCCCAGCATTTT	CASSRQGKANQPQHF
-	TRBV6-5	-	TRBJ1-6	TGTGCCAGCAGTTTCCCCGGGTCCGGTTCACCCCTCCACTTT	CASSFPGSGSPLHF
TRBD1	TRBV27	-	TRBJ1-1	TGTGCCAGCACCAAAGGACAGGGGGCGCCTGGCACTGAAGCTTTCTTT	CASTKGQGAPGTEAFF
-	TRBV29-1	-	TRBJ1-2	TGCAGCGTTGTAGCGCCAATCGAGGGTGGCTACACCTTC	CSVVAPIEGGYTF
-	TRBV10-1	-	TRBJ1-5	TGCGCCAGCAGTGAGAATCTCAATCAGCCCCAGCATTTT	CASSENLNQPQHF
-	TRBV11-3	-	TRBJ1-1	TGTGCCAGCAGTCTCATGGACGGCAGTGAAGCTTTCTTT	CASSLMDGSEAFF
-	TRBV5-5	once	TRBJ2-5	TGTGCCAGCAGCACATGGGACCAAGGAGAGACCCAGTACTTC	CASSTWDQGETQYF
-	TRBV9	-	TRBJ2-3	TGTGCCAGCAGCGTAGGGATGGGTACCGCAGATACGCAGTATTTT	CASSVGMGTADTQYF
-	TRBV11-2	-	TRBJ1-2	TGTGCCAGCAGCTTAAATCACAACTATGGCTACACCTTC	CASSLNHNYGYTF
TRBD2	TRBV11-2	-	TRBJ2-1	TGTGCCAGCAGCTTAGGATCGCTAGCGGGGTTGGATGAGCAGTTCTTC	CASSLGSLAGLDEQFF
TRBD1	TRBV10-3	-	TRBJ1-5	TGTGCCATCAGTGAGCCCCGACAGGGTAGCAATCAGCCCCAGCATTTT	CAISEPRQGSNQPQHF
-	TRBV18	-	TRBJ1-5	TGTGCCAGCTCATCCGACAGGAATCAGCCCCAGCATTTT	CASSSDRNQPQHF
-	TRBV19	-	TRBJ1-1	TGTGCCACCCTCAGGGTTGGTGAAGCTTTCTTT	CATLRVGEAFF
-	TRBV28	-	TRBJ1-4	TGTGCCAGCAGTGCGGGACACCTTAATGAAAAACTGTTTTTT	CASSAGHLNEKLFF
TRBD2	TRBV18	-	TRBJ2-1	TGTGCCAGCTCACCCCCTCCGCCTAGCGGGAGGGGAAATGAGCAGTTCTTC	CASSPPPPSGRGNEQFF
-	TRBV19	-	TRBJ1-2	TGTGCCAGTAGTATTTCCGGCAGGCCTCCCTATGGCTACACCTTC	CASSISGRPPYGYTF
TRBD1	TRBV12-3/TRBV12-4	-	TRBJ1-1	TGTGCCAGCAGCGGACAGGCGGGCACTGAAGCTTTCTTT	CASSGQAGTEAFF
-	TRBV6-2/TRBV6-3	-	TRBJ2-3	TGTGCCAGCAGTTACTCGATTGAGGAACGCCCTTTCACAGATACGCAGTATTTT	CASSYSIEERPFTDTQYF
TRBD1	TRBV6-5	-	TRBJ1-1	TGTGCCAGCACAATCGCCGGGACAGTGAACACTGAAGCTTTCTTT	CASTIAGTVNTEAFF